A single sample gave rise to the 18 T cell receptor beta chains below, sequenced in a study of radiotherapy plus CTLA-4 blockade in lung cancer. The assay was immunoSEQ multiplex PCR, and TCRdb's table has in-frame clones only and misses some. The sample lists about 43,000 clones; less than 75% were seen once. The sequencing here drew on peripheral blood, taken from a patient treated with radiotherapy plus ipilimumab. All receptors derive from a human donor with non-small cell lung cancer who had a partial response to radiotherapy plus ipilimumab.

This clone was counted between two and nine times. V is TRBV6-5 and J is TRBJ2-1; D is unresolved. In germline, CDR1 is MNHEY, CDR2 SVGAGI. CDR3 size: 12 residues. Trimming took off 8 bases at V and 7 bases at J, with 12 bases between the two ends. Here the CDR3 reads CASRATHNEQFF. CDR3 nucleotide sequence: TGTGCCAGCCGCGCCACCCATAATGAGCAGTTCTTC.

The V and J genes are TRBV5-1 and TRBJ2-1; TRBD2 matches at 13 bases. Losses at the gene ends were 4 bases for V and 6 bases for J; bases not matched to a gene: 1. The CDR3 runs to 14 residues. Germline V gene data show CDR1 as SGHRS and CDR2 as YFSETQ. CDR3 sequence (DNA): TGCGCCAGCAGCCGACTAGCGGGGGGCAATGAGCAGTTCTTC. Residues: CASSRLAGGNEQFF.

This rearrangement joins TRBV27 to TRBJ2-5; tentative D call: TRBD1 (5 bases). The length of the CDR3 is 13 residues. CDR1 and CDR2 from the germline V gene are MNHEY and SMNVEV (reference sequence). V lost 3 bases, J lost 5 bases, and 10 bases lay in between. The CDR3 DNA follows: TGTGCCAGCAGTTTCAGGGAAGGGGAGACCCAGTACTTC. Translated: CASSFREGETQYF.

This clone was detected only once. The gene calls are TRBV29-1 and TRBJ2-3; 8 bases fit TRBD2. The CDR3 has 13 amino acids. Trimming cost V 3 bases and J 3 bases; bases outside gene matches: 2. Germline loops: CDR1 SQVTM, CDR2 ANQGSEA. Here the CDR3 reads CSVDGGATDTQYF. The CDR3 DNA is TGCAGCGTTGACGGGGGGGCTACAGATACGCAGTATTTT.

This clone was picked up one time. Other DNA sequences of this sample code for an identical CDR3. V gene TRBV10-3 combines with J gene TRBJ2-1; 8 positions match TRBD2. Germline CDR1 reads ENHRY; CDR2 reads SYGVKD. V shed 6 bases, J shed 8 bases, and the junction held 3 bases outside the gene matches. The CDR3 runs to 12 residues. The CDR3 is CAIRAGGDEQFF. In DNA form, the CDR3 reads TGTGCCATCAGGGCGGGGGGCGATGAGCAGTTCTTC.

There are a few counts of this clone. The genes are TRBV27 and TRBJ2-7; 11 bases are shared with TRBD1. The CDR3 loop spans 14 amino acids. The germline V gene encodes CDR1 MNHEY and CDR2 SMNVEV (reference sequence). V was pared by 6 bases and J by 5 bases, with 6 bases of the junction left unmatched. CDR3 DNA sequence: TGTGCCAGCAGGCCGGGACAGGGGGTCCACGAGCAGTACTTC. This encodes CASRPGQGVHEQYF.

The chain links TRBV4-2 to TRBJ1-5; maybe TRBD1 (5 bases). With 1 base removed from V and 2 bases from J, the gap between germline ends came to 15 bases. The CDR3 covers 17 residues. The germline gives CDR1 LGHNA, CDR2 YNFKEQ. This CDR3 reads CASSQAASGNGNQPQHF. The CDR3 nucleotides read TGTGCCAGCAGCCAAGCGGCCTCAGGGAATGGCAATCAGCCCCAGCATTTT.

The chain joins TRBV5-1 to TRBJ2-7, with D unresolved. The CDR3 has 14 residues. Germline V gene data show CDR1 as SGHRS and CDR2 as YFSETQ. V dropped 4 bases and J dropped 7 bases, with 18 bases sitting between them. CDR3 sequence: CASSGSGPDGEQYF. For the CDR3, the DNA is TGCGCCAGCAGCGGATCGGGTCCCGACGGGGAGCAGTACTTC.

There are a few counts of this clone. One junction end disagrees with the germline gene, perhaps due to a read error. The chain uses TRBV9 and TRBJ2-7, with a weak D call TRBD2 (7 bases). The CDR3 runs 12 residues. Germline assignment: CDR1 SGDLS and CDR2 YYNGEE. CDR3 amino acids: CASSELGGPLTF. The CDR3 DNA follows: TGTGCCAGCAGCGAGTTGGGGGGGCCCCTAACATTC.

This chain links TRBV7-3 with TRBJ2-3; 14 bases match TRBD2. V was pared by 5 bases and J by 0 bases, with 7 bases of the junction left unmatched. Germline-derived CDR1 and CDR2 are SGHTA and FQGTGA. This CDR3 is 18 amino acids long. CDR3 residues: CASSRGTSGGPSTDTQYF. DNA for the CDR3: TGTGCCAGCAGCAGAGGGACTAGCGGGGGCCCTAGCACAGATACGCAGTATTTT.

This clone appeared once. J is TRBJ2-1 and V is TRBV4-1; no firm D call. The germline gives CDR1 MGHRA, CDR2 YSYEKL. V dropped 3 bases and J dropped 0 bases, with 12 bases sitting between them. The CDR3 runs 16 residues. CDR3 bases: TGCGCCAGCAGCCAGTTAGATATAATCTCCTACAATGAGCAGTTCTTC. Its protein product is CASSQLDIISYNEQFF.

The rearrangement uses TRBV19 and TRBJ1-4, with TRBD1 matching over 7 bases. The CDR3 length is 15 residues. V trimming: 7 bases; J trimming: 7 bases; junction bases outside the gene matches: 12. The germline CDR1 and CDR2 sequences are LNHDA and SQIVND (reference sequence). CDR3 bases: TGTGCCAGTAAGACAGGGATGGTAAATGTTGAAAAACTGTTTTTT. Translated, it gives CASKTGMVNVEKLFF.

The sample holds one count of this clone. This chain joins TRBV7-9 and TRBJ2-7, with D tentatively TRBD1 (6 bases). Germline loops: CDR1 SEHNR, CDR2 FQNEAQ (reference sequence). This CDR3 spans 12 amino acids. The V gene lost 3 bases and the J gene lost 6 bases, with 9 bases spanning the gap. The CDR3 sequence: CASSFTGIEQYF. CDR3 DNA sequence: TGTGCCAGCAGCTTTACAGGGATCGAGCAGTACTTC.

The rearrangement uses TRBV12-5 and TRBJ1-5; TRBD1 is a possible D gene (5 bases). The CDR3 consists of 16 residues. The ends were cut back, 4 bases at V and 0 bases at J, with 13 bases in the middle. Germline-derived CDR1 and CDR2 are LGHNT and FRNRAP. The CDR3 region is CASGSTGHYSNQPQHF. The CDR3 nucleotides are TGTGCTAGTGGTTCAACCGGACACTATAGCAATCAGCCCCAGCATTTT.

The chain has TRBV5-1 and TRBJ2-5, with a weak D call TRBD2 (5 bases). The V and J ends lost 0 bases and 0 bases respectively, with 12 bases between them. The germline V gene encodes CDR1 SGHRS and CDR2 YFSETQ. The CDR3 contains 16 residues. The CDR3 loop is CASSLGGFSDQETQYF. The CDR3 bases are TGCGCCAGCAGCTTGGGAGGTTTTAGCGACCAAGAGACCCAGTACTTC. The variable domain in full, completed from reference TRBV5-1 and TRBJ2-5, reads KAGVTQTPRYLIKTRGQQVTLSCSPISGHRSVSWYQQTPGQGLQFLFEYFSETQRNKGNFPGRFSGRQFSNSRSEMNVSTLELGDSALYLCASSLGGFSDQETQYFGPGTRLLVL.

V gene TRBV19 combines with J gene TRBJ1-5; 7 nucleotides align to TRBD1. Germline CDR1 reads LNHDA; CDR2 reads SQIVND (reference sequence). V was pared by 5 bases and J by 2 bases, with 9 bases of the junction left unmatched. This CDR3 contains 16 residues. The CDR3 coding sequence is TGTGCCAGTAGTCCCCGGGGCAGGGGGGGCAATCAGCCCCAGCATTTT. This sequence encodes CASSPRGRGGNQPQHF. Based on the CDR3 plus reference TRBV19 and TRBJ1-5, the full variable domain is DGGITQSPKYLFRKEGQNVTLSCEQNLNHDAMYWYRQDPGQGLRLIYYSQIVNDFQKGDIAEGYSVSREKKESFPLTVTSAQKNPTAFYLCASSPRGRGGNQPQHFGDGTRLSIL.

Turning to this clone: Distinct nucleotide sequences in the sample also encode this CDR3. The chain combines TRBV5-8 with TRBJ1-5, with 10 bases matching TRBD1. V lost 7 bases and J lost 10; bases outside the gene matches: 14. Germline V gene lookup returns CDR1 SGHTS and CDR2 YDEGEE. This CDR3 spans 15 amino acids. DNA of the CDR3: TGTGCCAGCGATTTGGGACAGGGGAGAGGGCAACCCCAGCATTTT. Amino acid sequence: CASDLGQGRGQPQHF.

This chain joins TRBV5-4 and TRBJ2-3; 8 bases align to TRBD2. The ends lost 4 bases at V and 2 bases at J; junction bases unmatched: 3. The CDR3 runs to 14 residues. Germline V gene data show CDR1 as SGHNT and CDR2 as YYREEE (reference sequence). Written as DNA, the CDR3 is TGTGCCAGCAGCCAGACTAGCGACACAGATACGCAGTATTTT. Its translation is CASSQTSDTDTQYF.